The clone carrying this T cell receptor (beta chain) was found a few times. Its antigen is as yet unknown. Unique molecular identifiers (one per individual cDNA molecule) were attached. Via MiXCR, TCRdb re-called the 5' RACE reads, giving one row per CDR3 protein. The top ten clones hold around 9.9% of a sample with 80,000 to 95,000 distinct CDR3 sequences, 11% to 15% of them seen once. This sample is drawn from a study of early T cells in non-severe SARS-CoV-2 infection. Study overall: With bulk RNA from unsorted whole blood as input, sequencing yielded unpaired chains.

General study points: Lookups in VDJdb leaned toward anti-spike CD8 responses and missed private and CD4 specificities.

CDR3 length: 14 residues. CDR1 and CDR2 (germline): SQVTM, ANQGSEA. The V segment lost 8 bases and the J segment 2 bases; nucleotides outside the gene matches: 8. The sequenced sample consisted of whole blood. The sequence derives from an adult who was a healthcare worker with PCR-confirmed SARS-CoV-2 infection or an uninfected control (not recorded which). The chain joins TRBV29-1 to TRBJ2-2; 7 bases match TRBD1. This CDR3 reads CSSTGTSNTGELFF. CDR3 in DNA: TGCAGCTCGACAGGGACGTCAAACACCGGGGAGCTGTTTTTT.